Sequencing of this T cell receptor beta chain was carried out in a study of tumor and adjacent non-tumor tissue in lung cancer (dated by TCRdb to 2016 to 2019). Regarding the research as a whole: By cancer type, the cohort comprised 11 to 12 adenocarcinoma patients, 2 squamous cell carcinoma patients and 1 small cell lung cancer patient. The approximately 15 patients were aged roughly 31 to 85 years, included about ten men and 5 women, and had TNM stage I to III disease. Bulk TCRbeta repertoires were compared between lung tumor tissue and matched distant non-tumor lung tissue obtained from over 13 lung cancer patients. Sequencing produced more than 100,000,000 productive TCRbeta reads in total, an average of about 4.17 million reads per sample. Approximately 31 paired specimens, one tumor and one normal lung sample per patient, were profiled by TCRbeta CDR3 sequencing.

The library was built by means of multiplex PCR. Sequencing was performed on an Illumina HiSeq 2500. TCRbeta libraries were constructed through three rounds of nested PCR with primers (Table S4) according to protocols modified from ARM-PCR. Before sequencing, PCR products in the 200-500 bp range were cut out of the gel and cleaned up using the QIAquick gel extraction kit. As for the original processing: Reads were cleaned with Trimmomatic, merged with FLASH into complete CDR3 sequences, and assigned to V(D)J germline segments with MiTCR. VDJtools was used to compute clonal diversity as the inverse Simpson's index. In-frame sequences lacking a premature stop codon were counted as productive reads. TCRdb took the public reads, trimmed them with fastp at Q25, ran MiXCR for clone calling and kept in-frame beta chains. When rows share a CDR3 protein, they turn into one entry using the most common DNA and genes. The V and J calls were not made by the authors but by TCRdb's processing. Across this sample there are around 210,000 distinct CDR3 sequences, with 71% seen only once. Clones ranked in the top ten supply roughly 24% of the sample.

CDR1 and CDR2 are drawn from the germline V gene: MNHEY, SVGEGT. From cysteine to phenylalanine, the CDR3 is 15 amino acids long. Only CDR3 DNA remains: 45 bases, in frame from the first base. Broader findings and caveats from the paper: The sequencing platform is not named in the methods, and unique molecular identifiers are not mentioned. The cohort had only about 14 patients, and the authors noted that larger samples and more detailed clinical data are needed. Significantly higher TCR diversity (inverse Simpson) was observed in tumor tissue than in normal lung tissue (around 450 vs 150, P = 0.0075, Mann-Whitney U test). Because peripheral blood was not sequenced, blood TCRbeta repertoires in the lung cancer patients of the study were not examined. TCR diversity was significantly higher in younger patients, and higher tumor TCR diversity was associated with shorter overall and disease-free survival. In normal lung, the top 100 clones accounted for a significantly larger cumulative share of the repertoire than in tumor tissue.

RNA was isolated from bulk unsorted tissue, and RNA quality was assessed with a NanoDrop ND-1000 and an Agilent 2100. All donors had newly diagnosed lung cancer, had not received prior chemotherapy, and were admitted for thoracic surgery in China between August and November 2014. Patients with previous radiotherapy or chemotherapy, or with another concurrent cancer, were excluded from the study. Pieces of surgical tissue measuring roughly 1-2.2 cm3 were kept in RNAlater solution and held at -80 degrees C until needed. As for this clonotype: The specificity of this receptor is unknown. This may arise from a read error, as a much more abundant clone is one base away.

Sequenced material: lung tumor tissue. The sequence is built from TRBV6-2 or TRBV6-3 and TRBJ1-5, and TRBD1 may be the D gene, going by 6 matching bases. This TCR derives from a man aged 55 to 69 with non-small cell lung cancer. The nucleotide sequence is given as TGTGCCAGCAGTTATGGCACAGGGACAAATCATCCCCAGCATTTT. This encodes CASSYGTGTNHPQHF.